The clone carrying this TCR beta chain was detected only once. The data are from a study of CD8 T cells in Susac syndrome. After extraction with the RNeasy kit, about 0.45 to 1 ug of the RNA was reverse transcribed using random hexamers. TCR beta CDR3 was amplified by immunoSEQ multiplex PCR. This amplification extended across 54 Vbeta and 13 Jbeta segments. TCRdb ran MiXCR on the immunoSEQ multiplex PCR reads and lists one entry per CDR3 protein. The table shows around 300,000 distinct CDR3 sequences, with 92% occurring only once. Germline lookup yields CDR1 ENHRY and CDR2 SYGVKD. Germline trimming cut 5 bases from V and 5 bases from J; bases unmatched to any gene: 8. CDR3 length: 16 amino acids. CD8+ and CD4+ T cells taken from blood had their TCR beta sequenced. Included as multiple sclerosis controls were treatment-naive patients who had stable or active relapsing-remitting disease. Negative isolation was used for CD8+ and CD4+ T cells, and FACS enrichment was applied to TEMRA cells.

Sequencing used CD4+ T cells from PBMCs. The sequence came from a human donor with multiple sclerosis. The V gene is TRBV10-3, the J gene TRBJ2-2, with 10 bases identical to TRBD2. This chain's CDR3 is CAISPASGRATGELFF. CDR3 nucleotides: TGTGCCATCAGTCCAGCCAGCGGGAGGGCGACCGGGGAGCTGTTTTTT.